Reported below is one T cell receptor beta chain. Enrolment of Seattle patients took place during active infection, and they were followed longitudinally. These data come from a study of blood T cell repertoires in COVID-19. The overall study: The samples span acute and convalescent COVID-19 from the United States, Italy and Spain. PBMCs, B-cell-depleted T cells, or T cells were the source of the cDNA or gDNA that made up the material.

V lost 1 base and J 8 bases, leaving 10 bases between the germline ends. Germline lookup yields CDR1 SGHTA and CDR2 FQGNSA. The CDR3 has 13 residues. Original processing notes: Reference gene primer amplification in the assay estimated nucleated cell counts. TCRdb's table, derived via immunoSEQ multiplex PCR, lists solely in-frame clones and lacks some. That table furnishes V, J and clone size, whereas the DNA furnished D and trimming. The sample has about 200,000 clones; 70% to 90% are singletons. Specimen: peripheral blood. The receptor was isolated from a woman aged 50 to 65 with COVID-19, enrolled during active disease. This chain links TRBV7-2 with TRBJ2-3; D remains ambiguous. The CDR3 is CASSLGGSPTQYF. In nucleotides, the CDR3 is TGTGCCAGCAGCTTAGGTGGCTCCCCTACGCAGTATTTT.